This T cell receptor beta chain was recovered during a study of shared clonotypes between healthy human individuals. Study-level findings and limits: In general, naive subsets displayed greater estimated richness than memory subsets did. Only blood was sampled; tissue repertoires likely differ.

On this clone itself: The antigen is unknown.

From germline, CDR1 is MNHEY and CDR2 SMNVEV (reference sequence). After removal of 3 bases from V and 5 bases from J, the junction contained 6 bases not matched to a gene. CDR3 length: 15 amino acids. TCRdb keeps only in-frame clones here, not all; method: immunoSEQ multiplex PCR. In the table there are about 2 million clones, over 85% of which are singletons. CD45RO-negative, CCR7-selected cells formed the naive CD8 fraction, which excluded terminally differentiated effector memory CD45RA+ cells. Sample: naive CD8+ T cells sorted from blood. The chain couples TRBV27 to TRBJ2-1; TRBD2 matches at 8 bases. This receptor was identified in a man aged 18 to 30 in good health. CDR3 nucleotide sequence: TGTGCCAGCAGTTTTGGGACTAGAGCCAACAATGAGCAGTTCTTC. It codes for CASSFGTRANNEQFF.